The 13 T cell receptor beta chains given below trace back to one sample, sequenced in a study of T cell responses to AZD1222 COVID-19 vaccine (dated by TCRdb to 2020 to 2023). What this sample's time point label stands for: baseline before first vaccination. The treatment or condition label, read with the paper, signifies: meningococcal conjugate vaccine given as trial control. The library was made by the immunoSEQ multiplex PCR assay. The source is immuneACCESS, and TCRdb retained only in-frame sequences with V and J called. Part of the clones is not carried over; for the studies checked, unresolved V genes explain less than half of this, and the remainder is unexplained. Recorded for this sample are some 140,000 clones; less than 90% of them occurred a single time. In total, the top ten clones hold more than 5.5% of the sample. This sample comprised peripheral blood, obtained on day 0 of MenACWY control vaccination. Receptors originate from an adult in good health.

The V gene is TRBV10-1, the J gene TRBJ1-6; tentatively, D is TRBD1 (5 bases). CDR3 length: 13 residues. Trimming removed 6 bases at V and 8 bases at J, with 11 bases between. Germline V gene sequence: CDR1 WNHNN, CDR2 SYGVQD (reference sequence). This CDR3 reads CASRADRDSPLHF. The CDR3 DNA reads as TGCGCCAGCAGAGCTGACAGAGATTCACCCCTCCACTTT.

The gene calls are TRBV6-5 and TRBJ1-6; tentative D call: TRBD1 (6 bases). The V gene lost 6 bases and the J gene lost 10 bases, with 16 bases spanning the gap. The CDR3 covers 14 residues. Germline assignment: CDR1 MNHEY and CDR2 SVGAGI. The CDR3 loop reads CASSTQTGSSPLHF. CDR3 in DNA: TGTGCCAGCAGCACCCAAACAGGGAGCTCACCCCTCCACTTT.

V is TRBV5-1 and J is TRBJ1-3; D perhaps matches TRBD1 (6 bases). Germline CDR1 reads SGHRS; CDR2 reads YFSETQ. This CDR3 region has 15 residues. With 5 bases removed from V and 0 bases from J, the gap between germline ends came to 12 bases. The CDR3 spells CASSSTGLSGNTIYF. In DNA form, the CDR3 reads TGCGCCAGCAGTTCGACAGGCCTCTCTGGAAACACCATATATTTT. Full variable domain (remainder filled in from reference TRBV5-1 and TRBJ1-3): KAGVTQTPRYLIKTRGQQVTLSCSPISGHRSVSWYQQTPGQGLQFLFEYFSETQRNKGNFPGRFSGRQFSNSRSEMNVSTLELGDSALYLCASSSTGLSGNTIYFGEGSWLTVV.

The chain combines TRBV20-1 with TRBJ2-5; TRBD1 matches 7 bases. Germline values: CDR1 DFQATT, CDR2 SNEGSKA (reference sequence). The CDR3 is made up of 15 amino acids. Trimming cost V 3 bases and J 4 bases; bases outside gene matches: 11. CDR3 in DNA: TGCAGTGCTAGTGTACCCGGGACAGCAACAGAGACCCAGTACTTC. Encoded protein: CSASVPGTATETQYF.

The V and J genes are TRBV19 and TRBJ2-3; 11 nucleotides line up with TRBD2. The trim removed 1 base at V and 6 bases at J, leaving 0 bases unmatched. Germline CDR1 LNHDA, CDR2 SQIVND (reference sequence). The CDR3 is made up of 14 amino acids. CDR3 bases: TGTGCCAGTAGTATAGGACTAGCGGGGGATACGCAGTATTTT. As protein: CASSIGLAGDTQYF. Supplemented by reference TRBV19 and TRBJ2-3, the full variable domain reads DGGITQSPKYLFRKEGQNVTLSCEQNLNHDAMYWYRQDPGQGLRLIYYSQIVNDFQKGDIAEGYSVSREKKESFPLTVTSAQKNPTAFYLCASSIGLAGDTQYFGPGTRLTVL.

The CDR3 region has the DNA TGCGCCAGCAGCCAATTCCTTGGGACAGGGGATAGGGCCATATATTTT. The encoded protein is CASSQFLGTGDRAIYF. J is TRBJ1-3 and V is TRBV4-1; the match to TRBD1 covers 10 bases. This CDR3 contains 16 residues. The V and J ends lost 2 bases and 11 bases, in that order; junction bases with no gene match: 12. CDR1 MGHRA and CDR2 YSYEKL come from the germline V gene.

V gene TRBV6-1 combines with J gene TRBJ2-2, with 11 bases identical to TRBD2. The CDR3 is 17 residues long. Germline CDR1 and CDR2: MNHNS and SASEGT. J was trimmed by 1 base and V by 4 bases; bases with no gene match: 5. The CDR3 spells CASSARLAGLNTGELFF. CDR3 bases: TGTGCCAGCAGTGCTAGACTAGCGGGGTTGAACACCGGGGAGCTGTTTTTT.

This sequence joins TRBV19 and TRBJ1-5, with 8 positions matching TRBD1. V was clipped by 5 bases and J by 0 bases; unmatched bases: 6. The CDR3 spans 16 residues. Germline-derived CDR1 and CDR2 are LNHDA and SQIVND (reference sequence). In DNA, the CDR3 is TGTGCCAGTAGTCCGCGACAGGGGAATAGCAATCAGCCCCAGCATTTT. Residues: CASSPRQGNSNQPQHF.

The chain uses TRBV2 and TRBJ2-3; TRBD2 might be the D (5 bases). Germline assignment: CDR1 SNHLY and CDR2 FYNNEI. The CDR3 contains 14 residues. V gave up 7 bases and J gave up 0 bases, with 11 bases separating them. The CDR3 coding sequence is TGTGCCAGCAAAGCGGTCCCTAGCACAGATACGCAGTATTTT. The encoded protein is CASKAVPSTDTQYF.

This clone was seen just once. The CDR3 loop reads CSVGTGKPQHF. The CDR3 coding sequence is TGCAGCGTTGGGACAGGGAAGCCCCAGCATTTT. V usage is TRBV29-1 and J usage is TRBJ1-5; 8 bases map to TRBD1. Germline values: CDR1 SQVTM, CDR2 ANQGSEA. J was trimmed by 8 bases and V by 4 bases; bases with no gene match: 1. The CDR3 length is 11 residues. Filled out from reference TRBV29-1 and TRBJ1-5, the complete variable domain reads SAVISQKPSRDICQRGTSLTIQCQVDSQVTMMFWYRQQPGQSLTLIATANQGSEATYESGFVIDKFPISRPNLTFSTLTVSNMSPEDSSIYLCSVGTGKPQHFGDGTRLSIL.

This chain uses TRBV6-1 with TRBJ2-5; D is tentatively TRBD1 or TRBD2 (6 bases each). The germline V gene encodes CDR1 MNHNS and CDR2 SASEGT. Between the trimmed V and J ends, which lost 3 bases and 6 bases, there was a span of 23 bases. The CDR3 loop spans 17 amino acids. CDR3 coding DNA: TGTGCCAGCAGTGACCTAAAGGGGGGCGCGAGTAGTAAGACCCAGTACTTC. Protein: CASSDLKGGASSKTQYF.

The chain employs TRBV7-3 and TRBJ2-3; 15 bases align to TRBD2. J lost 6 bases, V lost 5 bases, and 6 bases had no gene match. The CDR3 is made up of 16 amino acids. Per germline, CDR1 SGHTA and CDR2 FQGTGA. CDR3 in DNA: TGTGCCAGCAGCCTGGGGACTAGCGGGAGGAGGGATACGCAGTATTTT. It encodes CASSLGTSGRRDTQYF.

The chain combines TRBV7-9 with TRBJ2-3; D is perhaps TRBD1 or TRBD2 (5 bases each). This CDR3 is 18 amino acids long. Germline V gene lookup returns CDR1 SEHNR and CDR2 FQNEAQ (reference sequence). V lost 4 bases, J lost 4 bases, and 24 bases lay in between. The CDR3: CASSSEIERTVGADTQYF. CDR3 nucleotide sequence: TGTGCCAGCAGCTCGGAAATTGAACGGACTGTAGGGGCAGATACGCAGTATTTT.